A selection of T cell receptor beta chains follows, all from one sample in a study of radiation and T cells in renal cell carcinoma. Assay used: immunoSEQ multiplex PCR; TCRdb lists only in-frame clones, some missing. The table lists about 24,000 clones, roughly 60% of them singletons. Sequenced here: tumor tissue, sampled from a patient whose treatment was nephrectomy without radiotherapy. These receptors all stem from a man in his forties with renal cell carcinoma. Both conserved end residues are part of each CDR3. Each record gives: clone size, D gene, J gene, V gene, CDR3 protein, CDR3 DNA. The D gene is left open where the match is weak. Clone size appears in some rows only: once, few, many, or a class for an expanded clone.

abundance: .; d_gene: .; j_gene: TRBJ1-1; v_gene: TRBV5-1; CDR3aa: CASSLELNTEAFF; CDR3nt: TGCGCCAGCAGCTTGGAGTTGAACACTGAAGCTTTCTTT
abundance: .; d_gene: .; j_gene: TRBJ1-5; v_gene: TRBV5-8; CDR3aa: CASSPTWSNQPQHF; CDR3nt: TGTGCCAGCAGCCCTACCTGGAGCAATCAGCCCCAGCATTTT
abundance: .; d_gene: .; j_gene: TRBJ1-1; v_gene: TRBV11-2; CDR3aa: CASSLTVNTEAFF; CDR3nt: TGTGCCAGCAGCTTAACAGTCAACACTGAAGCTTTCTTT
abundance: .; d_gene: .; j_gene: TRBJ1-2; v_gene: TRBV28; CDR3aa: CASSLIQGNYTF; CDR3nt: TGTGCCAGCAGTTTAATCCAGGGGAACTACACCTTC
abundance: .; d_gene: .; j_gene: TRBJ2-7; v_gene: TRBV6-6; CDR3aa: CASSYPGAGALTEQYF; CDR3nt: TGTGCCAGCAGCTACCCCGGGGCAGGGGCCTTGACCGAGCAGTACTTC
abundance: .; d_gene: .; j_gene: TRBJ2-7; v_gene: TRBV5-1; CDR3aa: CASSLTGHEQYF; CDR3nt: TGCGCCAGCAGCTTGACAGGCCACGAGCAGTACTTC
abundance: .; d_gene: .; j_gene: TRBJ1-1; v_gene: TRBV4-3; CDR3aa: CASSPGGVAGGNTEAFF; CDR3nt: TGCGCCAGCAGCCCCGGGGGGGTTGCTGGAGGAAACACTGAAGCTTTCTTT
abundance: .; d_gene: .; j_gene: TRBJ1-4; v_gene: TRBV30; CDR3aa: CAWSVYHEKLFF; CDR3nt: TGTGCCTGGAGTGTATATCATGAAAAACTGTTTTTT
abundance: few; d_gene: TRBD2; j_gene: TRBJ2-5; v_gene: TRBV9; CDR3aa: CASSVATSGEETQYF; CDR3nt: TGTGCCAGCAGCGTAGCTACTAGCGGAGAGGAGACCCAGTACTTC
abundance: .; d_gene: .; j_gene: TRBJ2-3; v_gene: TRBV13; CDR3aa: CASSFRDKGTDTQYF; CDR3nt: TGTGCCAGCAGCTTCCGGGACAAGGGCACAGATACGCAGTATTTT
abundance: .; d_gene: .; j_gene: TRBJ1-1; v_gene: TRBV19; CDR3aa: CASSRGGGTEAFF; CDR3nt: TGTGCCAGTAGTAGGGGGGGAGGCACTGAAGCTTTCTTT
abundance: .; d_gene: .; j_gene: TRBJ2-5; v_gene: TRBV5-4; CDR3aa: CASSPDSGSETQYF; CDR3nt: TGTGCCAGCAGCCCCGACTCGGGATCGGAGACCCAGTACTTC
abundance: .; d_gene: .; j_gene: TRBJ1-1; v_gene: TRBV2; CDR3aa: CASSSGGISVGRAFF; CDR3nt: TGTGCCAGCAGTTCCGGCGGGATTTCGGTCGGGAGGGCTTTCTTT
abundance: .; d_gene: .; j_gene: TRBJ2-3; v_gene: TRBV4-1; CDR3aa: CASSDQVFTDTQYF; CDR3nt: TGCGCCAGCAGCGACCAGGTTTTCACAGATACGCAGTATTTT
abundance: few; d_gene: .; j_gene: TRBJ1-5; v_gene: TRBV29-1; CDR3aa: CSVVTGRDQPQHF; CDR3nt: TGCAGCGTTGTAACAGGGCGAGACCAGCCCCAGCATTTT
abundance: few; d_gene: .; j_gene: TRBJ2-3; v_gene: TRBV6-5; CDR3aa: CASSYRGAFGTDTQYF; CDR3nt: TGTGCCAGCAGTTACCGAGGGGCGTTCGGCACAGATACGCAGTATTTT
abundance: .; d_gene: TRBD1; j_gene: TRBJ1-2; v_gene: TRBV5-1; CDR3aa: CASSSGQGGYGYTF; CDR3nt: TGCGCCAGCAGCTCGGGACAGGGGGGCTATGGCTACACCTTC
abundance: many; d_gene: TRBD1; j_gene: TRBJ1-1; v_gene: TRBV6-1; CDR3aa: CASSERVLGLGQGVRNEAFF; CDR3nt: TGTGCCAGCAGTGAAAGGGTATTAGGTCTGGGACAGGGGGTACGCAATGAAGCTTTCTTT
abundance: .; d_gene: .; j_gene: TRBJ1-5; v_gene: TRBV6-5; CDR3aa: CASSRTILSQPQHF; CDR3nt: TGTGCCAGCAGTAGGACTATCCTTTCTCAGCCCCAGCATTTT
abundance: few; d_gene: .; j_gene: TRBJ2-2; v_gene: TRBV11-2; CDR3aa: CASSLGWPGELFF; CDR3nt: TGTGCCAGCAGCTTAGGTTGGCCCGGGGAGCTGTTTTTT
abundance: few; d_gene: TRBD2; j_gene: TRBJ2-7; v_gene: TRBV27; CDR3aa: CASSSLASGDYEQYF; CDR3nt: TGTGCCAGCAGTTCCCTTGCTAGCGGGGACTACGAGCAGTACTTC
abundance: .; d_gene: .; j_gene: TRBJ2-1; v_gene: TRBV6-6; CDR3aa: CASSYSTDEQFF; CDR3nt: TGTGCCAGCAGTTACTCAACCGATGAGCAGTTCTTC
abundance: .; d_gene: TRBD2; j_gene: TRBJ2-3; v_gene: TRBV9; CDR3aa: CASSPRGSGASDTQYF; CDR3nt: TGTGCCAGCAGCCCCCGGGGTAGCGGGGCCTCAGATACGCAGTATTTT
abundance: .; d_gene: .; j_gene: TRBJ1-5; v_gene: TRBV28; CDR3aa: CASSSVVGSQPQHF; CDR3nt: TGTGCCAGCAGTTCGGTTGTGGGGTCTCAGCCCCAGCATTTT
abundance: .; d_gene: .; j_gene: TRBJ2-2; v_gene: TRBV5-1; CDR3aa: CASSLAGDTGELFF; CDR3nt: TGCGCCAGCAGCTTGGCCGGGGACACCGGGGAGCTGTTTTTT
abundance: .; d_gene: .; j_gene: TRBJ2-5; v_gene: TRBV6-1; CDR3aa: CASNRDPGVGETQYF; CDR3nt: TGTGCCAGCAACCGGGACCCGGGAGTCGGGGAGACCCAGTACTTC
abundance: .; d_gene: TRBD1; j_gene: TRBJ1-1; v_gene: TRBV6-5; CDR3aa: CASSWGQGPGPRTFF; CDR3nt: TGTGCCAGCAGTTGGGGACAGGGACCCGGGCCGAGAACTTTCTTT
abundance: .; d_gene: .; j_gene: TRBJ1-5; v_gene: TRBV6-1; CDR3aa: CAGGTADQPQHF; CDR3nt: TGTGCCGGCGGGACGGCGGATCAGCCCCAGCATTTT
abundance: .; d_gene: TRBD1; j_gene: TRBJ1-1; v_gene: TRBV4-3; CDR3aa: CASSRVPDRDTEAFF; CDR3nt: TGCGCCAGCAGCCGCGTCCCGGACAGGGACACTGAAGCTTTCTTT
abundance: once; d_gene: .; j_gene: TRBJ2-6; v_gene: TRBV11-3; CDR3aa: CASSLGPVGSGANVLTF; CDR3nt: TGTGCCAGCAGCTTAGGGCCTGTGGGCTCTGGGGCCAACGTCCTGACTTTC
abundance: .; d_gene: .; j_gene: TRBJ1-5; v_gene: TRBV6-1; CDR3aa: CASRDRDNQPQHF; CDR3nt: TGTGCCAGCAGAGACAGAGACAATCAGCCCCAGCATTTT
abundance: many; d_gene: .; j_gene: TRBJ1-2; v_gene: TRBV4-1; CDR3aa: CASSQQGGYTF; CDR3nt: TGCGCCAGCAGCCAACAGGGAGGCTACACCTTC
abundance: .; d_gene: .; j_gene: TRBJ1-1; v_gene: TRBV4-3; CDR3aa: CASSQVYGVYTEAFF; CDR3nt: TGCGCCAGCAGCCAAGTATATGGAGTTTACACTGAAGCTTTCTTT
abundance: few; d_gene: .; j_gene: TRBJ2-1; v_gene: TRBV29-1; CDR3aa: CSVEGGAKEQFF; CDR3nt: TGCAGCGTTGAGGGCGGAGCAAAAGAGCAGTTCTTC
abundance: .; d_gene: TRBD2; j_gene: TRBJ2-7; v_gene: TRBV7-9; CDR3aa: CASSFGASGTVEQYF; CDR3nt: TGTGCCAGCAGCTTTGGGGCTAGCGGCACTGTGGAGCAGTACTTC
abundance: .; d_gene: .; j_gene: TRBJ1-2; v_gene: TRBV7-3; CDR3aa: CASSLDGNYGYTF; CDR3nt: TGTGCCAGCAGCCTCGACGGAAACTATGGCTACACCTTC
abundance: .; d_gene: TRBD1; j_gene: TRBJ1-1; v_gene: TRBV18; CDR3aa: CASSPDRGDVYSTEAFF; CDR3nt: TGTGCCAGCTCTCCCGACAGGGGAGACGTCTACAGCACTGAAGCTTTCTTT
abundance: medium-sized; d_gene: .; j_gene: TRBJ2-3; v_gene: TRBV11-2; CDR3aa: CASSLVDALRRGTDTQYF; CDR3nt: TGTGCCAGCAGCTTAGTTGATGCTCTCCGGCGGGGTACAGATACGCAGTATTTT
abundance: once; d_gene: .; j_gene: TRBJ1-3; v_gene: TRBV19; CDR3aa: CASGFQGSGNTIYF; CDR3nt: TGTGCCAGTGGGTTCCAAGGATCTGGAAACACCATATATTTT
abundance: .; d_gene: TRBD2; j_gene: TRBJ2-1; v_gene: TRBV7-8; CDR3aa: CASSLLAGGRNEQFF; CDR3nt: TGTGCCAGCAGCTTACTAGCGGGAGGAAGGAATGAGCAGTTCTTC
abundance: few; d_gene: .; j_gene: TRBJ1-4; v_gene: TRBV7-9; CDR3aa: CASSLILGKGVEKLFF; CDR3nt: TGTGCCAGCAGCCTTATCCTGGGAAAGGGGGTCGAAAAACTGTTTTTT
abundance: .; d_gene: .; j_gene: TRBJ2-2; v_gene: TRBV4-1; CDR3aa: CASSQGGEAGELFF; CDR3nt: TGCGCCAGCAGCCAAGGGGGAGAGGCCGGGGAGCTGTTTTTT
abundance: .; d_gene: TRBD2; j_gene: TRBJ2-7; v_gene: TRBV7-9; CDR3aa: CASSLGPSGSKHEQYF; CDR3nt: TGTGCCAGCAGCTTAGGGCCTAGCGGGAGTAAACACGAGCAGTACTTC
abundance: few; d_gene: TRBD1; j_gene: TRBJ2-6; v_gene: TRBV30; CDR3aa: CATPGQASSGANVLTF; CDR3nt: TGTGCCACCCCCGGACAGGCCAGCTCTGGGGCCAACGTCCTGACTTTC
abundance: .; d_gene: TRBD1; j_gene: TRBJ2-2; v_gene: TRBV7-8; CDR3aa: CATIAPGQGVTGELFF; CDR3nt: TGTGCCACCATAGCCCCCGGGCAGGGGGTCACCGGGGAGCTGTTTTTT
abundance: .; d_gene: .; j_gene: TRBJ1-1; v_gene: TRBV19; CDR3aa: CASSPGGWNTEAFF; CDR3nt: TGTGCCAGTAGTCCTGGTGGGTGGAACACTGAAGCTTTCTTT
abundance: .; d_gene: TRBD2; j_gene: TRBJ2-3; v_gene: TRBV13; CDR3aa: CASSFRRGETDTQYF; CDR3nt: TGTGCCAGCAGCTTTCGGCGGGGGGAGACAGATACGCAGTATTTT
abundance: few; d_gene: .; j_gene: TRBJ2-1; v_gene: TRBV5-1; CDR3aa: CASSLESSNEQFF; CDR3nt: TGCGCCAGCAGCTTGGAGAGTTCAAATGAGCAGTTCTTC
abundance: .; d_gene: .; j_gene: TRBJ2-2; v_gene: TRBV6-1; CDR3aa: CATLEPGHGKELFF; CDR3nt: TGTGCCACCCTAGAACCGGGCCACGGAAAGGAGCTGTTTTTT
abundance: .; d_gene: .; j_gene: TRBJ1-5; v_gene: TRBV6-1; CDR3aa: CASRPRAMSNQPQHF; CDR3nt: TGTGCCAGCAGGCCCCGGGCCATGAGCAATCAGCCCCAGCATTTT
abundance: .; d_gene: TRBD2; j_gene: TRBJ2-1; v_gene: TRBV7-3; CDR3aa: CASSLSSGRYNEQFF; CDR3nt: TGTGCCAGCAGCTTATCTAGCGGGAGGTACAATGAGCAGTTCTTC
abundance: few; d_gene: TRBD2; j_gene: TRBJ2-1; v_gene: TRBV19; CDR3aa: CASSGGRDYNEQFF; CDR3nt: TGTGCCAGTAGCGGCGGGAGGGATTACAATGAGCAGTTCTTC
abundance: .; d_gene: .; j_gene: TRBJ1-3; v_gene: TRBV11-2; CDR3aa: CASSSLGNTIYF; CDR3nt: TGTGCCAGCAGCTCCCTTGGAAACACCATATATTTT
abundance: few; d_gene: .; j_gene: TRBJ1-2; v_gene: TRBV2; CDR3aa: CASRQQANYGYTF; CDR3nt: TGTGCCAGCAGGCAACAAGCTAACTATGGCTACACCTTC
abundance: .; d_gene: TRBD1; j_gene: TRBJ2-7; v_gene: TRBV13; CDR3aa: CASSLGTGFGDEQYF; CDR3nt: TGTGCCAGCAGCTTAGGGACAGGGTTTGGCGACGAGCAGTACTTC